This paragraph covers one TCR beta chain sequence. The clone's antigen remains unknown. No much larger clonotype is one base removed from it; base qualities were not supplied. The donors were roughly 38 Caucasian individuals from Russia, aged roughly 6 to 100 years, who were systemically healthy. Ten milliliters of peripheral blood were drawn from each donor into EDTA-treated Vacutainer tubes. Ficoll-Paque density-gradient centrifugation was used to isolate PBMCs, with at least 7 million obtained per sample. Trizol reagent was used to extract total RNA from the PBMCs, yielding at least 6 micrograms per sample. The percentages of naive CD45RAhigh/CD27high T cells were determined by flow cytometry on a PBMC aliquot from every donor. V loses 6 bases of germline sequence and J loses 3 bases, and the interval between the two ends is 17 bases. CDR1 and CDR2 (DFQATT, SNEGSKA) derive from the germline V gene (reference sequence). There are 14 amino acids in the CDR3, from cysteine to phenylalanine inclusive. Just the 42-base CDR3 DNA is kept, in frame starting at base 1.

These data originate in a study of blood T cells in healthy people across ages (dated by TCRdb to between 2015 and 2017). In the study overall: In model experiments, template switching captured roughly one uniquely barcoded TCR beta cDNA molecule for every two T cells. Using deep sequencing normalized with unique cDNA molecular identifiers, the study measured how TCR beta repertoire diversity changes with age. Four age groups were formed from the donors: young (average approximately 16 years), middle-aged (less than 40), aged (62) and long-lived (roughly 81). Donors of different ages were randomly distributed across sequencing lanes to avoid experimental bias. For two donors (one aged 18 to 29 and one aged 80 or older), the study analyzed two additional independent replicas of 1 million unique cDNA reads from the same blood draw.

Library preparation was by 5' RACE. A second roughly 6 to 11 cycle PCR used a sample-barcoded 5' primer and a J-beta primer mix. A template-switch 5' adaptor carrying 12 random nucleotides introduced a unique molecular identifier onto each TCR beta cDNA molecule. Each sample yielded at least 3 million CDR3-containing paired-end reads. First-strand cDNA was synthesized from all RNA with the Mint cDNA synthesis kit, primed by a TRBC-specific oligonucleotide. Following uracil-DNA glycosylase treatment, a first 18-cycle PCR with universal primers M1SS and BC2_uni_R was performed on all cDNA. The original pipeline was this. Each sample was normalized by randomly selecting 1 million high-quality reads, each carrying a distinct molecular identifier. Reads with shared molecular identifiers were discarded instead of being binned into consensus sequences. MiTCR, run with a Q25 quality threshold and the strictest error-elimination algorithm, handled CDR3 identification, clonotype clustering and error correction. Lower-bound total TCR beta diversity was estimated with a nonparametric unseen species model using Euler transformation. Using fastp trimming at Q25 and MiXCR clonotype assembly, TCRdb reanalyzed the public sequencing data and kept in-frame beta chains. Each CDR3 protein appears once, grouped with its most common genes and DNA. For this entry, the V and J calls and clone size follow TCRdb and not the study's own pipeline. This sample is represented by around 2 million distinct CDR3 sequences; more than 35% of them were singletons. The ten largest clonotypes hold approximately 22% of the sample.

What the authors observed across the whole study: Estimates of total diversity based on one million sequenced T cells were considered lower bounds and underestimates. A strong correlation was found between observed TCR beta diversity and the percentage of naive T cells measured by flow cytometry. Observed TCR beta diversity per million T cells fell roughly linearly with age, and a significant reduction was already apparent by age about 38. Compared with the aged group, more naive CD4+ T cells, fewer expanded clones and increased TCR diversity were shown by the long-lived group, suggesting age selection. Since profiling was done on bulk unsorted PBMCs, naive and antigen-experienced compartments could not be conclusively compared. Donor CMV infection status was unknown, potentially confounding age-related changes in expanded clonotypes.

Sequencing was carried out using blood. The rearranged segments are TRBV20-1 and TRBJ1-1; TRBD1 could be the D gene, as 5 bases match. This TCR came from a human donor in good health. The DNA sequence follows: TGCAGTGCCTCGACGGGCAGGGCGGACACTGAAGCTTTCTTT. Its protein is CSASTGRADTEAFF.